What follows are 20 T cell receptor beta chains derived from one specimen sequenced in a study of vaccination and CD4 T cells after COVID-19. Treatment specified: roughly 11-day PBMC culture with coronavirus spike peptide pools or control peptides (ViraFEST assay). No antigens are known for them. Sequencing of cultured CD4+ T cell DNA used the Oncomine TCR Beta short-read assay. TCRdb re-called the PCR reads with MiXCR, one entry per CDR3 protein. The sample lists 20,000 or so distinct CDR3 sequences; 58% were seen once. The sequencing used CD4+ T cells from blood, cultured in vitro, collected after SARS-CoV-2 vaccination. Every receptor here comes from a human donor who had recovered from COVID-19.

The CDR3 DNA follows: TGTGCCAGCAGCTTAATTGACAGATCACCCCTCCACTTT. It codes for CASSLIDRSPLHF. The chain combines TRBV11-1 with TRBJ1-6; D possibly corresponds to TRBD1 (5 bases). This CDR3 is 13 amino acids long. CDR1 SGHAT and CDR2 FQDESV come from the germline V gene (reference sequence). Deletions cut 2 bases from V and 10 bases from J, with 9 bases between. The variable domain in full, completed from reference TRBV11-1 and TRBJ1-6, reads EAEVAQSPRYKITEKSQAVAFWCDPISGHATLYWYRQILGQGPELLVQFQDESVVDDSQLPKDRFSAERLKGVDSTLKIQPAELGDSAMYLCASSLIDRSPLHFGNGTRLTVT.

This clonotype was detected a few times. The rearrangement links TRBV24-1 to TRBJ1-2, with a tentative D call TRBD1 (5 bases). The CDR3 is 14 amino acids. Per the germline V gene, CDR1 is KGHDR and CDR2 is SFDVKD. The germline V and J ends were trimmed by 1 base and 5 bases, with 10 bases remaining between them. The CDR3 nucleotides are TGTGCCACCAGTGATTTAGACAGACATTATGGCTACACCTTC. It yields the protein CATSDLDRHYGYTF.

The chain carries TRBV7-3 and TRBJ1-2; possible D gene TRBD1, 5 bases. The CDR3 totals 13 residues. The V and J ends lost 11 bases and 4 bases respectively, with 17 bases between them. Germline CDR1 and CDR2: SGHTA and FQGTGA. The CDR3 sequence is CALTSLGLYGYTF. The CDR3 DNA follows: TGTGCCCTCACTTCTTTGGGACTCTATGGCTACACCTTC.

This clonotype was detected once. The J gene is TRBJ2-7, the V gene TRBV19, with D tentatively TRBD2 (6 bases). Germline CDR1 LNHDA, CDR2 SQIVND (reference sequence). V was trimmed by 4 bases and J by 0 bases, leaving 10 bases between them. The CDR3 is made up of 14 amino acids. In DNA form, the CDR3 reads TGTGCCAGTAGTAGGGGAGGCAGCTCCTACGAGCAGTACTTC. This gives the protein CASSRGGSSYEQYF.

The V call is TRBV11-2, the J call TRBJ1-1; D is possibly TRBD1 (5 bases). Trimming cost V 1 base and J 8 bases, with 11 bases left between them. The CDR3 runs to 13 residues. CDR1 and CDR2 (germline): SGHAT, FQNNGV. The CDR3 protein is CASSLAGGGEAFF. Here the CDR3 DNA reads TGTGCCAGCAGCTTAGCGGGGGGTGGCGAAGCTTTCTTT.

The chain couples TRBV28 to TRBJ1-2, with TRBD1 as a possible D gene (5 bases). Germline CDR1 reads MDHEN; CDR2 reads SYDVKM. CDR3 length equals 13 residues. V shed 8 bases and J shed 5 bases, with 15 bases lying between them. CDR3 sequence: CASGIEGRYGYTF. The CDR3 DNA follows: TGTGCCAGCGGAATAGAGGGGAGGTATGGCTACACCTTC.

The CDR3 DNA is TGCAGTGCTAGAGTTAAAAGCCCCCTAGGCGGGAGGTCTACCCATGAGCAGTTCTTC. Translating gives CSARVKSPLGGRSTHEQFF. This chain joins TRBV20-1 and TRBJ2-1, with TRBD2 identical over 8 bases. There are 19 residues in the CDR3. V shed 1 base and J 8 bases; nucleotides not matched to a gene: 22. Germline lookup yields CDR1 DFQATT and CDR2 SNEGSKA (reference sequence).

V gene TRBV5-5 combines with J gene TRBJ2-7, with 10 nucleotides matching TRBD1. Trimming cost V 4 bases and J 5 bases; bases outside gene matches: 6. CDR3 length: 14 amino acids. Per germline, CDR1 SGHKS and CDR2 YYEKEE (reference sequence). CDR3 in DNA: TGTGCCAGCAGCCTAGGACAGGGGGTCGACGAGCAGTACTTC. This codes for CASSLGQGVDEQYF. The whole variable domain, filled in from reference TRBV5-5 and TRBJ2-7, reads DAGVTQSPTHLIKTRGQQVTLRCSPISGHKSVSWYQQVLGQGPQFIFQYYEKEERGRGNFPDRFSARQFPNYSSELNVNALLLGDSALYLCASSLGQGVDEQYFGPGTRLTVT.

The chain has TRBV19 and TRBJ1-5; TRBD1 aligns across 7 bases. CDR1 LNHDA and CDR2 SQIVND come from the germline V gene (reference sequence). This CDR3 contains 16 residues. J gave up 3 bases and V 5 bases, and 10 bases lay outside the gene matches. CDR3 sequence (DNA): TGTGCCAGTAGTGATCGGGGCAGGGGGGACAATCAGCCCCAGCATTTT. Translating gives CASSDRGRGDNQPQHF.

This clonotype was seen only a few times. The genes are TRBV7-8 and TRBJ1-3, with D unresolved. Deletions cut 5 bases from V and 0 bases from J, with 11 bases between. The CDR3 covers 15 residues. Germline CDR1 reads SGHVS; CDR2 reads FQNEAQ. CDR3 region: CASSPWTGSGNTIYF. The CDR3 DNA is TGTGCCAGCAGCCCCTGGACTGGCTCTGGAAACACCATATATTTT.

DNA for the CDR3: TGTGCCAGCAGTTTATCGGTCGGTCGCGTGGGCTATGGCTACACCTTC. Protein product: CASSLSVGRVGYGYTF. The genes are TRBV27 and TRBJ1-2; unclear D gene. The CDR3 spans 16 residues. Deletions cut 0 bases from V and 4 bases from J, with 15 bases between. Germline V CDR1 and CDR2: MNHEY, SMNVEV (reference sequence).

The gene calls are TRBV19 and TRBJ1-5; D unclear. Trimming left V 4 bases short and J 0 bases short, with 10 bases between. CDR3 size: 15 residues. Germline values: CDR1 LNHDA, CDR2 SQIVND (reference sequence). This chain's CDR3 is CASSTYQYSNQPQHF. DNA of the CDR3: TGTGCCAGTAGTACTTATCAATATAGCAATCAGCCCCAGCATTTT.

This chain uses TRBV5-1 with TRBJ2-7; TRBD1 aligns across 8 bases. The CDR3 spans 15 residues. V lost 3 bases to trimming and J lost 7 bases; unmatched junction nucleotides: 12. CDR1 and CDR2 from the germline V gene are SGHRS and YFSETQ. The CDR3 coding sequence is TGCGCCAGCAGCTCCACTGGACAGGGCAGGAGAGAGCAGTACTTC. Protein: CASSSTGQGRREQYF.

This clonotype was observed once. The chain combines TRBV5-5 with TRBJ1-2; 7 nucleotides match TRBD1. CDR3 size: 13 residues. The ends lost 0 bases at V and 8 bases at J; junction bases unmatched: 4. The germline gives CDR1 SGHKS, CDR2 YYEKEE (reference sequence). CDR3 in amino acids: CASSLEQGWGYTF. In DNA, the CDR3 is TGTGCCAGCAGCTTGGAACAGGGGTGGGGCTACACCTTC.

In the case of this clonotype: The junction and the germline gene differ at one end; a read error may be behind it. The chain links TRBV5-1 to TRBJ2-7; a weak D match, TRBD1 (6 bases). Germline V gene data show CDR1 as SGHRS and CDR2 as YFSETQ. The CDR3 length is 13 residues. The CDR3 protein is CASSLDRTDEQYF. DNA for the CDR3: TGTGCCAGCAGCTTAGATAGGACAGACGAGCAGTACTTC.

The rearrangement links TRBV20-1 to TRBJ2-1, with 9 bases identical to TRBD2. From germline, CDR1 is DFQATT and CDR2 SNEGSKA (reference sequence). The CDR3 loop spans 16 amino acids. After removal of 5 bases from V and 9 bases from J, the junction contained 17 bases not matched to a gene. DNA for the CDR3: TGCAGTGCTGGACCCTCTGTAGCGGGAGTTTCCAGTGAGCAGTTCTTC. Translated, it gives CSAGPSVAGVSSEQFF.

The CDR3 is CASSQPDRANQPQHF. The DNA of the CDR3 is TGTGCCAGCAGCCAACCCGACAGGGCCAATCAGCCCCAGCATTTT. J is TRBJ1-5 and V is TRBV3-1, with 7 bases matching TRBD1. The CDR3 runs to 15 residues. The V gene's germline CDR1 is LGHDT and CDR2 YNNKEL (reference sequence). The junction had 4 bases not matched to a gene; V was cut back by 2 bases and J by 3 bases.

This clonotype appeared a few times. V usage is TRBV6-5 and J usage is TRBJ1-2; D is possibly TRBD1 (6 bases). The CDR3 covers 14 residues. Germline loops: CDR1 MNHEY, CDR2 SVGAGI. V was clipped by 4 bases and J by 5 bases, with 14 bases between them. This CDR3 reads CASSFIQGLYGYTF. The CDR3 DNA follows: TGTGCCAGCAGTTTTATACAGGGTCTGTATGGCTACACCTTC.

The rearrangement uses TRBV7-8 and TRBJ1-2, with 7 nucleotides matching TRBD1. The J segment lost 9 bases and the V segment lost 1 base, leaving 14 bases of the junction unmatched. In germline, CDR1 is SGHVS, CDR2 FQNEAQ. This CDR3 has 16 residues. CDR3 sequence (DNA): TGTGCCAGCAGCTTAGGGGGGACAGCCCAAACTATGAGCTACACCTTC. Protein: CASSLGGTAQTMSYTF.

This clonotype showed up just a few times. This chain joins TRBV20-1 and TRBJ2-3, with a tentative D call TRBD2 (5 bases). CDR1 is DFQATT and CDR2 is SNEGSKA in the germline V gene (reference sequence). This CDR3 is built from 14 residues. Trimming took 2 bases from V and 3 from J, leaving 12 bases between them. CDR3 sequence: CSARKPGKTDTQYF. CDR3 sequence (DNA): TGCAGTGCTAGAAAGCCGGGGAAGACAGATACGCAGTATTTT.